This entry is about one TCR beta chain. What it recognizes is unknown. This record belongs to a study of cytomegalovirus exposure and HLA in healthy donors. For the study at large: The 550 to 700 first-cohort repertoires and the 95 to 150 validation repertoires shared the same platform, a later analysis reported. General study findings and limits: Researchers catalogued about 150 TCR beta chains as cytomegalovirus-associated. Reports described diagnosis of cytomegalovirus status by the classifier as highly specific and sensitive.

Clones were read by immunoSEQ multiplex PCR, and TCRdb kept only the in-frame ones, dropping some. The data contain 150,000 to 200,000 clones, about 82% of them singletons. Between the trimmed V and J ends, which lost 5 bases and 2 bases, there was a span of 13 bases. Germline-derived CDR1 and CDR2 are SEHNR and FQNEAQ (reference sequence). The CDR3 is 14 amino acids. While the first cohort had hundreds of subjects, the donors belonged to the separate validation cohort of about 130 subjects. The sequencing sample was made of PBMCs. The clonotype originates from a woman aged 18-29 years in good health and CMV-seronegative. The chain joins TRBV7-9 to TRBJ2-7, with D maybe TRBD2 (5 bases). DNA of the CDR3: TGTGCCAGCAGCCCTCCCCGGGGAACCTACGAGCAGTACTTC. Its protein product is CASSPPRGTYEQYF.